This T cell receptor beta chain was identified during a study of OX40 agonist ivuxolimab in advanced cancers. Study-wide points: With doses of 0.1 to 3.0 mg/kg, CD4+ and CD8+ blood T cells had undergone clonal expansion by week 6. Among the lowest peripheral clonal expansion occurred in 0.1-3.0 mg/kg partial responders.

TCRdb keeps only in-frame clones here, not all; method: immunoSEQ multiplex PCR. This repertoire shows more than 70,000 clones, approximately 92% found once; its top ten account for more than 9.5%. Notes on this clone: Its antigen is still unknown.

There are 14 residues in the CDR3. The V end lost 4 bases, the J end lost 0 bases, and 10 bases lay between the germline ends. CDR1 is SGHNT and CDR2 is YYREEE in the germline V gene (reference sequence). Sequencing used CD4+ or CD8+ T cells sorted from blood, obtained in a trial of the OX40 agonist ivuxolimab. This TCR was sampled from an adult with an advanced solid tumor such as melanoma, head and neck, liver or kidney cancer. The genes are TRBV5-4 and TRBJ1-1; unclear D gene. CDR3 sequence (DNA): TGTGCCAGCAGCCACGGGAGCCTGAACACTGAAGCTTTCTTT. It codes for CASSHGSLNTEAFF.